A selection of T cell receptor beta chains follows, all from one sample in a study of blood T cells in healthy people across ages. TCRdb analysed the 5' RACE reads with MiXCR anew, one entry per CDR3 protein. This table holds around 1.5 million distinct CDR3 sequences, around two fifths found once. The sample comprised blood. These receptors came from a woman younger than 30 in good health. Each CDR3 is given without its conserved first and last residue. Each record gives: V gene, CDR3 protein.

v_gene: TRBV7-2; CDR3aa: ASSLGLAGGPVRDTQY
v_gene: TRBV27; CDR3aa: ASSRRLAPETQY
v_gene: TRBV15; CDR3aa: ATSSGFEDSEKLF
v_gene: TRBV27; CDR3aa: ASSNTASEQY
v_gene: TRBV9; CDR3aa: ASSDRSGNYGYT
v_gene: TRBV7-9; CDR3aa: ASSLYQARSLGEQY
v_gene: TRBV19; CDR3aa: ASSPRDMAQPQH
v_gene: TRBV29-1; CDR3aa: SVAKHPGSGSYNEQF
v_gene: TRBV5-1; CDR3aa: ASSLDRGDTNTQY
v_gene: TRBV28; CDR3aa: ASSEGQGGLHEQY
v_gene: TRBV6-5; CDR3aa: ASSYSSLQGHDTQY
v_gene: TRBV20-1; CDR3aa: SAGTSGGALRETQY
v_gene: TRBV6-6; CDR3aa: ASSYLPGEQY
v_gene: TRBV6-6; CDR3aa: ASSHQGTSDEQF
v_gene: TRBV15; CDR3aa: ATSRGPPPQY
v_gene: TRBV7-2; CDR3aa: ASSIGARGQETQY
v_gene: TRBV9; CDR3aa: ASSKEGEQF
v_gene: TRBV27; CDR3aa: ASSLRPHNEQF
v_gene: TRBV12-3/TRBV12-4; CDR3aa: ASSMGQGGYNEQF
v_gene: TRBV20-1; CDR3aa: SARLYTGQSYEQY